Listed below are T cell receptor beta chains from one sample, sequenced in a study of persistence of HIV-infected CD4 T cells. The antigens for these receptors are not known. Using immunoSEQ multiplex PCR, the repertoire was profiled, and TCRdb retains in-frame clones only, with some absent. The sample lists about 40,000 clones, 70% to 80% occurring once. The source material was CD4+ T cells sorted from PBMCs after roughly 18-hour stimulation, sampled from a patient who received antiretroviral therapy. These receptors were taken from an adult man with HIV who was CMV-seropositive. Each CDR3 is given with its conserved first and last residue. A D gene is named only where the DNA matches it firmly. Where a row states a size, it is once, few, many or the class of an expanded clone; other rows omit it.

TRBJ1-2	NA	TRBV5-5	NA	TGTGCCAGCAGCTTGGCCACCAAGAATGGCTACACCTTC	CASSLATKNGYTF
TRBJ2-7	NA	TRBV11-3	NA	TGTGCCAGCAGCTTAGGGGCACCGGGCGAGCAGTACTTC	CASSLGAPGEQYF
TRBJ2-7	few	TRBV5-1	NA	TGCGCCAGCAGCCTCTCGGGGCGGCCCCCCTACGAGCAGTACTTC	CASSLSGRPPYEQYF
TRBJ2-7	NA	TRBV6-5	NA	TGTGCCAGCAGTTACTCGAGAGGAGGGAACGAGCAGTACTTC	CASSYSRGGNEQYF
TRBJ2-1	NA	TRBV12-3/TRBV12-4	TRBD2	TGTGCCAGCAGCAGGGACTACGGCAATGAGCAGTTCTTC	CASSRDYGNEQFF
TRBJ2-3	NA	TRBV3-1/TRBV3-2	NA	TGTGCCAGCAGCCAAGATCCCGCACTTACGCAGTATTTT	CASSQDPALTQYF
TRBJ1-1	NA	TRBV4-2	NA	TGTGCCAGCAGCCAAGATAGTGGACAGAGGAACACTGAAGCTTTCTTT	CASSQDSGQRNTEAFF
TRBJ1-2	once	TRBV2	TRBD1	TGTGCCAGCAGTGATACGGGACAGGGCTATGGCTACACCTTC	CASSDTGQGYGYTF
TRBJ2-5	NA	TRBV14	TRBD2	TGTGCCAGCAGCCAGCTCGGGACTACCCTGTTAGAGACCCAGTACTTC	CASSQLGTTLLETQYF
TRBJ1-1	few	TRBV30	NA	TGTGCCTGGAGTGTAAAGGGGTCGAACACTGAAGCTTTCTTT	CAWSVKGSNTEAFF
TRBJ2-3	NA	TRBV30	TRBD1	TGTGCCTGGGAAACAGGGGCGAGCACAGATACGCAGTATTTT	CAWETGASTDTQYF
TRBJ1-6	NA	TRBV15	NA	TGTGCCACCAGCAGAGAGGGAAGCTACAATTCACCCCTCCACTTT	CATSREGSYNSPLHF
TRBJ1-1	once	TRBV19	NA	TGTGCCAGTAGTACCGGCCCTAGGGGAACTGAAGCTTTCTTT	CASSTGPRGTEAFF
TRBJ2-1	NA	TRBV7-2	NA	TGTGCCAGCAGCTTAGTTCACGGACCTTACAATGAGCAGTTCTTC	CASSLVHGPYNEQFF
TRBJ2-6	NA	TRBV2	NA	TGTGCCAGCATCCAGAGGCTCTCTGGGGCCAACGTCCTGACTTTC	CASIQRLSGANVLTF
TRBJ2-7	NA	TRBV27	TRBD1	TGTGCCAGTTCCCGGGACAGGGATTACGAGCAGTACTTC	CASSRDRDYEQYF